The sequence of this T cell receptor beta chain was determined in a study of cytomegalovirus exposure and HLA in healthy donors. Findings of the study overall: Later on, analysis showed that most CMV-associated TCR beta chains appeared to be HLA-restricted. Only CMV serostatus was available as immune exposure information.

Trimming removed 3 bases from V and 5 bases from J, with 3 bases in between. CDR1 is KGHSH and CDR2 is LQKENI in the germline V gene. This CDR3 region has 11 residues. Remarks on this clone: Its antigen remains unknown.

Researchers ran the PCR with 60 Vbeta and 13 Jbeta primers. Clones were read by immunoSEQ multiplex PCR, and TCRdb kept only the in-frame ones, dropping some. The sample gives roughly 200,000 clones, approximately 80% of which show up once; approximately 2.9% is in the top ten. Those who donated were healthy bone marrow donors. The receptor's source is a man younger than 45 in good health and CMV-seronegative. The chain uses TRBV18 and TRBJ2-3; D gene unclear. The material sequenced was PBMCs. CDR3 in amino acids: CASSPGDTQYF. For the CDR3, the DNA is TGTGCCAGCTCACCCGGAGATACGCAGTATTTT.